Following are 22 T cell receptor beta chains from one sample sequenced in a study of blood T cell repertoires in COVID-19. TCRdb's table, derived via immunoSEQ multiplex PCR, lists solely in-frame clones and lacks some. Among about 250,000 clones listed, around 90% were seen once. Sample: PBMCs or T cells enriched from blood (not recorded which). The receptor source for this set is a woman in her fifties or sixties who had recovered from COVID-19.

CDR3: CASSQGQGDEQYF. The DNA for the CDR3 is TGTGCCAGCAGCCAAGGACAGGGGGACGAGCAGTACTTC. The genes are TRBV7-2 and TRBJ2-7, with 10 bases identical to TRBD1. The CDR3 length is 13 residues. Germline trimming cut 5 bases from V and 5 bases from J; bases unmatched to any gene: 3. Per germline, CDR1 SGHTA and CDR2 FQGNSA.

This rearrangement joins TRBV14 to TRBJ2-1; maybe TRBD2 (5 bases). Germline values: CDR1 SGHDN, CDR2 FVKESK. The CDR3 is 15 amino acids. Trimming pared 2 bases from V and 2 bases from J, leaving 10 bases between. The CDR3 loop is CASSQREGAYNEQFF. The CDR3 bases are TGTGCCAGCAGCCAAAGAGAGGGCGCCTACAATGAGCAGTTCTTC.

The chain links TRBV3-1 (or the pseudogene TRBV3-2) to TRBJ2-2; 7 nucleotides line up with TRBD2. V dropped 4 bases and J dropped 1; count of bases not matched to a gene: 6. Germline V gene lookup returns CDR1 LGHDT and CDR2 YNNKEL (reference sequence). The CDR3 is 16 residues long. The CDR3 region has the DNA TGTGCCAGCAGCCCTTTGCGGGGGAGGAACACCGGGGAGCTGTTTTTT. Translation: CASSPLRGRNTGELFF.

The gene calls are TRBV7-2 and TRBJ1-4; D may be TRBD1 (5 bases). CDR1 is SGHTA and CDR2 is FQGNSA in the germline V gene. The CDR3 runs to 15 residues. V gave up 1 base and J gave up 6 bases, with 12 bases separating them. The DNA for the CDR3 is TGTGCCAGCAGCTTAGAGGGACTTACCTATGAAAAACTGTTTTTT. This codes for CASSLEGLTYEKLFF.

The rearrangement joins TRBV4-1 to TRBJ1-5, with D tentatively TRBD1 (5 bases). With 1 base removed from V and 4 bases from J, the gap between germline ends came to 11 bases. Germline V gene sequence: CDR1 MGHRA, CDR2 YSYEKL. This CDR3 has 15 residues. The CDR3 protein is CASSQVPDSNQPQHF. The CDR3 DNA sequence: TGCGCCAGCAGCCAAGTTCCCGACAGTAATCAGCCCCAGCATTTT.

The chain uses TRBV9 and TRBJ2-2; D not resolved. The CDR3 loop spans 14 amino acids. Germline-derived CDR1 and CDR2 are SGDLS and YYNGEE. V was shortened by 3 bases and J by 0 bases, with 6 bases between the two germline ends. CDR3 in DNA: TGTGCCAGCAGCGACCGCGCGAACACCGGGGAGCTGTTTTTT. Translation gives CASSDRANTGELFF.

The chain couples TRBV7-2 to TRBJ2-1; 11 bases agree with TRBD2. With V trimmed by 6 bases and J by 4 bases, 5 bases remained unmatched. This CDR3 region has 15 residues. The germline gives CDR1 SGHTA, CDR2 FQGNSA. In DNA form, the CDR3 reads TGTGCCAGCAGTACCCGGACTAGCGGGTACAATGAGCAGTTCTTC. It yields the protein CASSTRTSGYNEQFF.

V is TRBV30 and J is TRBJ1-1, with D unresolved. The V gene's germline CDR1 is GTSNPN and CDR2 SVGIG (reference sequence). This CDR3 spans 14 amino acids. The ends were cut back, 8 bases at V and 0 bases at J, with 16 bases in the middle. The CDR3 nucleotides read TGTGCCGCAAGAAATTCCTATTTGAACACTGAAGCTTTCTTT. It encodes CAARNSYLNTEAFF.

The chain links TRBV19 to TRBJ1-2; D gene unclear. With 2 bases removed from V and 3 bases from J, the gap between germline ends came to 4 bases. Germline V lookup: CDR1 LNHDA, CDR2 SQIVND (reference sequence). The CDR3 loop spans 12 amino acids. CDR3 nucleotides: TGTGCCAGTAGTATAACGGACTATGGCTACACCTTC. Encoded protein: CASSITDYGYTF.

V is TRBV5-1 and J is TRBJ2-5, with D tentatively TRBD2 (6 bases). From germline, CDR1 is SGHRS and CDR2 YFSETQ. Trimming shortened V by 0 bases and J by 5 bases, and 11 bases separated the two germline ends. The CDR3 contains 14 residues. The CDR3 DNA reads as TGCGCCAGCAGCTTGGGAGGAGGGTGGGAGACCCAGTACTTC. This gives the protein CASSLGGGWETQYF.

The chain joins TRBV7-3 to TRBJ2-3, with TRBD2 as a possible D gene (6 bases). Germline V gene lookup returns CDR1 SGHTA and CDR2 FQGTGA. With 5 bases removed from V and 1 base from J, the gap between germline ends came to 7 bases. The CDR3 sequence is 13 residues long. CDR3 in amino acids: CASSPGGTDTQYF. The CDR3 bases are TGTGCCAGCAGCCCGGGGGGCACAGATACGCAGTATTTT.

The chain recombines TRBV7-3 with TRBJ2-2, with 16 bases that match TRBD2. Germline trimming cut 5 bases from V and 6 bases from J; bases unmatched to any gene: 9. CDR3 length equals 18 residues. Germline values: CDR1 SGHTA, CDR2 FQGTGA. In nucleotides, the CDR3 is TGTGCCAGCAGCCCACGCCCGGGACTAGCGGGAGGGCCCGGGGAGCTGTTTTTT. This codes for CASSPRPGLAGGPGELFF.

This clone has just one count. V gene TRBV27 combines with J gene TRBJ2-3, with TRBD2 as a possible D gene (5 bases). Germline lookup yields CDR1 MNHEY and CDR2 SMNVEV (reference sequence). The CDR3 is 12 residues long. With 5 bases removed from V and 2 bases from J, the gap between germline ends came to 5 bases. CDR3 sequence reads: CASSDYTDTQYF. The DNA for the CDR3 is TGTGCCAGCAGTGACTACACAGATACGCAGTATTTT.

The rearrangement links TRBV29-1 to TRBJ2-7, with 13 nucleotides matching TRBD2. This CDR3 comprises 14 residues. Trimming at V came to 5 bases and at J to 7 bases, leaving 8 bases not matched to a gene. Germline V gives CDR1 SQVTM, CDR2 ANQGSEA. The CDR3: CSVTRGLAGDEQYF. The DNA of the CDR3 is TGCAGCGTTACCAGAGGACTAGCGGGAGATGAGCAGTACTTC.

The chain employs TRBV10-2 and TRBJ1-1; D gene unclear. The V gene's germline CDR1 is WSHSY and CDR2 SAAADI. The CDR3 is 12 amino acids. The germline V and J ends were trimmed by 10 bases and 1 base, with 10 bases remaining between them. The CDR3 region has the DNA TGCGCCACTGTATCGGGGAACACTGAAGCTTTCTTT. It translates to CATVSGNTEAFF.

The genes are TRBV20-1 and TRBJ1-2; D remains ambiguous. Trimming left V 0 bases short and J 7 bases short, with 6 bases between. Germline CDR1 and CDR2: DFQATT and SNEGSKA (reference sequence). The CDR3 sequence is 11 residues long. CDR3 sequence reads: CSARDFRGYTF. CDR3 sequence (DNA): TGCAGTGCTAGAGACTTCCGTGGCTACACCTTC.

This clone was recorded a few times. The chain uses TRBV5-5 and TRBJ2-5, with 13 bases aligning to TRBD2. This CDR3 is built from 17 residues. In germline, CDR1 is SGHKS, CDR2 YYEKEE (reference sequence). The trim removed 2 bases at V and 7 bases at J, leaving 11 bases unmatched. The CDR3 nucleotides are TGTGCCAGCAGCTTTACTAGCGGGAGGGCCGAGGGAGGGACCCAGTACTTC. Its protein is CASSFTSGRAEGGTQYF.

This chain connects TRBV6-5 to TRBJ1-5; 7 nucleotides match TRBD1. Trimming removed 6 bases from V and 3 bases from J; junction bases left unmatched: 5. The CDR3 loop spans 14 amino acids. The germline V gene has CDR1 MNHEY and CDR2 SVGAGI. The DNA of the CDR3 is TGTGCCAGCAGCCAGGGACAGTACAATCAGCCCCAGCATTTT. Translating it yields CASSQGQYNQPQHF.

The chain couples TRBV5-1 to TRBJ1-1, with 9 bases fitting TRBD1. The germline gives CDR1 SGHRS, CDR2 YFSETQ. The CDR3 sequence is 15 residues long. V was clipped by 0 bases and J by 5 bases; unmatched bases: 5. CDR3 protein: CASSLEGTGRTEAFF. The CDR3 nucleotides read TGCGCCAGCAGCTTGGAAGGGACAGGGAGGACTGAAGCTTTCTTT.

V usage is TRBV28 and J usage is TRBJ2-2; D gene uncertain. Trimming removed 5 bases at V and 5 bases at J, with 9 bases between. The germline CDR1 and CDR2 sequences are MDHEN and SYDVKM. The CDR3 is 13 amino acids. CDR3 DNA sequence: TGTGCCAGCAGTCGCCGACAAACCGGGGAGCTGTTTTTT. Translation gives CASSRRQTGELFF.

Only a few counts were recorded for this clone. The chain combines TRBV18 with TRBJ1-1, with D tentatively TRBD1 (6 bases). The V end lost 4 bases, the J end lost 6 bases, and 12 bases lay between the germline ends. CDR3 length: 13 residues. Germline CDR1 reads KGHSH; CDR2 reads LQKENI. Here the CDR3 reads CASSLYTGSEAFF. For the CDR3, the DNA is TGTGCCAGCTCACTCTACACAGGGTCTGAAGCTTTCTTT.

The J gene is TRBJ2-5, the V gene TRBV11-3; 11 nucleotides agree with TRBD1. Germline loops: CDR1 SGHNT, CDR2 YENEEA. The CDR3 is 15 amino acids. The J segment lost 5 bases and the V segment lost 0 bases, leaving 2 bases of the junction unmatched. The CDR3: CASSLDGQGAETQYF. CDR3 in DNA: TGTGCCAGCAGCTTAGATGGACAGGGGGCTGAGACCCAGTACTTC.